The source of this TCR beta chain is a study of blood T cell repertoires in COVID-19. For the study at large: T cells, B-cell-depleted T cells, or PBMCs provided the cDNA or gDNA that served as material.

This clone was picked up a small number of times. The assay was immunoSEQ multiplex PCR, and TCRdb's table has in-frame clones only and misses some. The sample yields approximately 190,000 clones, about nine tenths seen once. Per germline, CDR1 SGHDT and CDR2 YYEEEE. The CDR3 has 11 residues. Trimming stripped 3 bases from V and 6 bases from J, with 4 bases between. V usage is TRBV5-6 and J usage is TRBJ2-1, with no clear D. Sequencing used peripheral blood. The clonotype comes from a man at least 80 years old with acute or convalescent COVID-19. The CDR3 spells CASSWANEQFF. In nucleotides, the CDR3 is TGTGCCAGCAGCTGGGCCAATGAGCAGTTCTTC.